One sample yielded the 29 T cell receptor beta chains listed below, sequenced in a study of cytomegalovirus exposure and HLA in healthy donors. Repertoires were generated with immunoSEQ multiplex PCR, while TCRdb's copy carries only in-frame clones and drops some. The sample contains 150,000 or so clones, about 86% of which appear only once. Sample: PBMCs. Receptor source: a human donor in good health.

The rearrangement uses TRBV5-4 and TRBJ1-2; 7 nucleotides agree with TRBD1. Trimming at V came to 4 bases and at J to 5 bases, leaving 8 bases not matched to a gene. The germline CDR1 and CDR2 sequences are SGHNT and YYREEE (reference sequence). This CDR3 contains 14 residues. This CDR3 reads CASSHRDSAYGYTF. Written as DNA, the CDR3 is TGTGCCAGCAGCCACCGGGACAGCGCGTATGGCTACACCTTC.

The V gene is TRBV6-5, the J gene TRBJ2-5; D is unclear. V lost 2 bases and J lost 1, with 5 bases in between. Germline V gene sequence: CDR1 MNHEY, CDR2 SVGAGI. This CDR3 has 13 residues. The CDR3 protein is CASSYTSQETQYF. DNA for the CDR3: TGTGCCAGCAGTTACACCAGCCAAGAGACCCAGTACTTC.

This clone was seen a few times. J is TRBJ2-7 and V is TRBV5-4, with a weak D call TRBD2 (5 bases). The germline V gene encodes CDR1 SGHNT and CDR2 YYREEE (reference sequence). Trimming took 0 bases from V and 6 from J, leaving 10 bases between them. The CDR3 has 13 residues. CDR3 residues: CASSLGRTGEQYF. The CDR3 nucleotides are TGTGCCAGCAGCTTGGGCCGGACTGGCGAGCAGTACTTC.

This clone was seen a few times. The CDR3 DNA sequence: TGTGCCAGTAGTATAGCCAGGGACACTGAAGCTTTCTTT. This codes for CASSIARDTEAFF. V and J are TRBV19 and TRBJ1-1, with D perhaps matching TRBD1 (5 bases). The CDR3 has 13 residues. Germline values: CDR1 LNHDA, CDR2 SQIVND (reference sequence). Between the trimmed V and J ends, which lost 1 base and 3 bases, there was a span of 6 bases.

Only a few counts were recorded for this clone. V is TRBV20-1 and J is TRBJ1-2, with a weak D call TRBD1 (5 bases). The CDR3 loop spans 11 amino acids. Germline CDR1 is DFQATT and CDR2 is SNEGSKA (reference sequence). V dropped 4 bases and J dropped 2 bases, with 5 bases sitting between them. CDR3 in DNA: TGCAGTGCTACAGGGAACTATGGCTACACCTTC. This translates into CSATGNYGYTF.

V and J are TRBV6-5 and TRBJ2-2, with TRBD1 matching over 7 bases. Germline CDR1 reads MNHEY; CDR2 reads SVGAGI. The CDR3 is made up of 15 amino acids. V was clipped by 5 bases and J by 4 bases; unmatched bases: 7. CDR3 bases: TGTGCCAGCAGTACCGGACAGGTAGCCACCGGGGAGCTGTTTTTT. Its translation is CASSTGQVATGELFF.

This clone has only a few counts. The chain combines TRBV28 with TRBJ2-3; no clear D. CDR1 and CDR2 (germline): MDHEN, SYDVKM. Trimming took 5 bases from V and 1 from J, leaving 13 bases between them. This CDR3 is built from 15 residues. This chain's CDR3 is CASSRSTRGTDTQYF. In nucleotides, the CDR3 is TGTGCCAGCAGTCGTTCCACCCGGGGCACAGATACGCAGTATTTT. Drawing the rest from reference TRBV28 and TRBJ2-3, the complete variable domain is DVKVTQSSRYLVKRTGEKVFLECVQDMDHENMFWYRQDPGLGLRLIYFSYDVKMKEKGDIPEGYSVSREKKERFSLILESASTNQTSMYLCASSRSTRGTDTQYFGPGTRLTVL.

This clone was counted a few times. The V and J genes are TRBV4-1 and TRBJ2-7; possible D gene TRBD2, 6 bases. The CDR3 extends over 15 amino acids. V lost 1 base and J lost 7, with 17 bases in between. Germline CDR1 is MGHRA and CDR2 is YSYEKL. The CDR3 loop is CASSQGPGTSQEQYF. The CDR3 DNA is TGCGCCAGCAGCCAAGGCCCCGGGACTTCCCAGGAGCAGTACTTC.

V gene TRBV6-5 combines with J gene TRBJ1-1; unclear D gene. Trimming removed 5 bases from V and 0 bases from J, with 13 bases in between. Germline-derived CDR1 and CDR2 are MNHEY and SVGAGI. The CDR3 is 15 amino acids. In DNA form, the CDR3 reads TGTGCCAGCAGTAGAGAGGTAGCCATGAACACTGAAGCTTTCTTT. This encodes CASSREVAMNTEAFF.

CDR3 sequence (DNA): TGTGCCAGCTCACCAAGCGGGAGGGCCGAATCCTACGAGCAGTACTTC. Residues: CASSPSGRAESYEQYF. The genes are TRBV18 and TRBJ2-7; 10 nucleotides align to TRBD2. The germline gives CDR1 KGHSH, CDR2 LQKENI. The CDR3 contains 16 residues. V was pared by 2 bases and J by 1 base, with 5 bases of the junction left unmatched.

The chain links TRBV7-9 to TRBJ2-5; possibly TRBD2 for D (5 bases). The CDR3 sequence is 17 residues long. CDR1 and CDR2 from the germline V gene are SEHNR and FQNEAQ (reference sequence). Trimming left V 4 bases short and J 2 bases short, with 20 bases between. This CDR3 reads CASSSPQRLPEQETQYF. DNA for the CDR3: TGTGCCAGCAGCTCCCCCCAGAGACTACCGGAACAAGAGACCCAGTACTTC. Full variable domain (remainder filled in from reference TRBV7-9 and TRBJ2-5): DTGVSQNPRHKITKRGQNVTFRCDPISEHNRLYWYRQTLGQGPEFLTYFQNEAQLEKSRLLSDRFSAERPKGSFSTLEIQRTEQGDSAMYLCASSSPQRLPEQETQYFGPGTRLLVL.

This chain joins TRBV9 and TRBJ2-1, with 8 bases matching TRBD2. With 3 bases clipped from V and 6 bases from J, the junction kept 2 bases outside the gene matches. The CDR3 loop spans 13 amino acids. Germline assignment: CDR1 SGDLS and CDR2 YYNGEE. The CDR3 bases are TGTGCCAGCAGCGCGGGGGGGCCCAATGAGCAGTTCTTC. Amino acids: CASSAGGPNEQFF.

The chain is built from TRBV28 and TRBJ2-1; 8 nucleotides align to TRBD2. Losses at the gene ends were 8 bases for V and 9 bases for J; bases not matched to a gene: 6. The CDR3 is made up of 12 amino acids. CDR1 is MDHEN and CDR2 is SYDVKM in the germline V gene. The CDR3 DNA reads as TGTGCCAGCGGGGGACTAGTGGTTGAGCAGTTCTTC. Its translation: CASGGLVVEQFF.

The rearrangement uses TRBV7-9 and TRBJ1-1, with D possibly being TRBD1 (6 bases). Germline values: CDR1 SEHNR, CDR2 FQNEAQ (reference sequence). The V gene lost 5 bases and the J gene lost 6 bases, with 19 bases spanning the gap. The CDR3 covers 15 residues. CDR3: CASSPRGGDIPEAFF. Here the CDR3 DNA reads TGTGCCAGCAGCCCCCGGGGGGGGGACATCCCTGAAGCTTTCTTT.

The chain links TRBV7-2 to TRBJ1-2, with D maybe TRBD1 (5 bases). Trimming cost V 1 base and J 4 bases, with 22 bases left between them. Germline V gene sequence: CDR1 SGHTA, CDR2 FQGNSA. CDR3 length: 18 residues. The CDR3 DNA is TGTGCCAGCAGCTTAGTAGGGGTCACCGACGCCGTGATCTATGGCTACACCTTC. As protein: CASSLVGVTDAVIYGYTF.

The CDR3 DNA reads as TGTGCCAGCAAGAGGGACAGGACCTACGAGCAGTACTTC. Amino acid sequence: CASKRDRTYEQYF. The J gene is TRBJ2-7, the V gene TRBV27; 8 bases are a match to TRBD1. This CDR3 spans 13 amino acids. Germline lookup yields CDR1 MNHEY and CDR2 SMNVEV (reference sequence). V was clipped by 7 bases and J by 2 bases; unmatched bases: 4.

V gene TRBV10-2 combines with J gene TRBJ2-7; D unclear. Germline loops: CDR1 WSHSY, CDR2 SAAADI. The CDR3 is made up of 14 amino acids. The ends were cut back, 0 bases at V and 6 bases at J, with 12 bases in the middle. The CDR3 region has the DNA TGCGCCAGCAGTGAGTCGATTTATCCCGGCGAGCAGTACTTC. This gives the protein CASSESIYPGEQYF.

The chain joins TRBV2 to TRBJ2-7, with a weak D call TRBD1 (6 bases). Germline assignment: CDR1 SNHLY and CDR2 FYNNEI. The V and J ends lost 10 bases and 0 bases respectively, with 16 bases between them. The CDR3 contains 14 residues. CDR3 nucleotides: TGTGCCATCCAGATGACAGGATTCTCCTACGAGCAGTACTTC. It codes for CAIQMTGFSYEQYF.

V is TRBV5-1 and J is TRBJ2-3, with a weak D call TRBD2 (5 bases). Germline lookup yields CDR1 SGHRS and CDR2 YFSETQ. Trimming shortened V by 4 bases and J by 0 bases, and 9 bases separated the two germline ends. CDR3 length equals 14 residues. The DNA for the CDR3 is TGCGCCAGCAGCAACGGGATAAGCACAGATACGCAGTATTTT. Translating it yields CASSNGISTDTQYF.

CDR3 in DNA: TGTGCCAGCAGCTTAAGGACAGGGGGTGAAGCTTTCTTT. This sequence encodes CASSLRTGGEAFF. This chain joins TRBV7-3 and TRBJ1-1; 10 bases line up with TRBD1. Germline lookup yields CDR1 SGHTA and CDR2 FQGTGA. CDR3 length: 13 residues. V lost 1 base and J lost 7; bases outside the gene matches: 0.

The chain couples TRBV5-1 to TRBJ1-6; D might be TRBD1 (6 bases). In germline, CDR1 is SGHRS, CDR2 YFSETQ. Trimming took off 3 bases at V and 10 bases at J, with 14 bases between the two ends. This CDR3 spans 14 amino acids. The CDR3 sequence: CASSSTGERSPLHF. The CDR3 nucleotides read TGCGCCAGCAGCTCGACAGGAGAACGATCACCCCTCCACTTT. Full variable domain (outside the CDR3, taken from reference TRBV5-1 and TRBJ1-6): KAGVTQTPRYLIKTRGQQVTLSCSPISGHRSVSWYQQTPGQGLQFLFEYFSETQRNKGNFPGRFSGRQFSNSRSEMNVSTLELGDSALYLCASSSTGERSPLHFGNGTRLTVT.

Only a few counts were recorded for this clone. The DNA for the CDR3 is TGTGCCAGCAGCCCCCAGGGCGCACAGGGGGGCGACTACACCTTC. Translating it yields CASSPQGAQGGDYTF. The V and J genes are TRBV14 and TRBJ1-2; 8 bases map to TRBD1. Germline CDR1 and CDR2: SGHDN and FVKESK. The CDR3 is 15 amino acids. V trimming: 4 bases; J trimming: 10 bases; junction bases outside the gene matches: 14.

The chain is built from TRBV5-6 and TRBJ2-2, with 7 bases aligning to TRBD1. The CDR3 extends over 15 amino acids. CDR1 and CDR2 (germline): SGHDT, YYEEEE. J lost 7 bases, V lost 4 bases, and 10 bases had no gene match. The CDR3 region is CASSPADRAVGELFF. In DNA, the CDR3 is TGTGCCAGCAGCCCCGCCGACAGGGCAGTCGGGGAGCTGTTTTTT.

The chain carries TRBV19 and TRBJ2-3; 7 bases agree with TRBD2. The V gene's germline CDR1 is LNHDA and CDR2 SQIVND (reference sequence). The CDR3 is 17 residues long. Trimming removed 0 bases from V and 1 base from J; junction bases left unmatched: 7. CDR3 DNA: TGTGCCAGTAGTATAGATAGATCTAGCGGCCGCACAGATACGCAGTATTTT. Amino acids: CASSIDRSSGRTDTQYF.

CDR3 DNA: TGCGCCAGCAGCTTGGCCCGGGCGGGGGACACTGAAGCTTTCTTT. Translation: CASSLARAGDTEAFF. This chain uses TRBV5-1 with TRBJ1-1; tentatively, D is TRBD1 (5 bases). Trimming left V 0 bases short and J 3 bases short, with 12 bases between. This CDR3 has 15 amino acids. Germline V CDR1 and CDR2: SGHRS, YFSETQ. The variable domain in full, completed from reference TRBV5-1 and TRBJ1-1, reads KAGVTQTPRYLIKTRGQQVTLSCSPISGHRSVSWYQQTPGQGLQFLFEYFSETQRNKGNFPGRFSGRQFSNSRSEMNVSTLELGDSALYLCASSLARAGDTEAFFGQGTRLTVV.

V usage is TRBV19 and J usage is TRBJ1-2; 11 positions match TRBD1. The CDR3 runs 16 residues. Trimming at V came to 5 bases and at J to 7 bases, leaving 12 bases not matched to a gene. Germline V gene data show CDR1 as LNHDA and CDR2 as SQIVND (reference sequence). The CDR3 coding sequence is TGTGCCAGTAGTCAACGAACCCGGACAGGGGGCAGTGGCTACACCTTC. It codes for CASSQRTRTGGSGYTF.

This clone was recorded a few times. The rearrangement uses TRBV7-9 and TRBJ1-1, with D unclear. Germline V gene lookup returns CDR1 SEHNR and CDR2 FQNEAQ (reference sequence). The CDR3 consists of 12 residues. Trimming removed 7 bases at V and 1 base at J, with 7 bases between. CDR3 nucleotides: TGTGCCAGCAAATGGCCGAACACTGAAGCTTTCTTT. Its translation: CASKWPNTEAFF.

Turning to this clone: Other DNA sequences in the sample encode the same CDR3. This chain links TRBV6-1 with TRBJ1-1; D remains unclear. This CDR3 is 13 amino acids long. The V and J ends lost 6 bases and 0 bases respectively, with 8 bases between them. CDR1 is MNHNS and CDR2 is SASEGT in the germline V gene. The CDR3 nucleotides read TGTGCCAGCAGCGCAAACATGAACACTGAAGCTTTCTTT. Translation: CASSANMNTEAFF.

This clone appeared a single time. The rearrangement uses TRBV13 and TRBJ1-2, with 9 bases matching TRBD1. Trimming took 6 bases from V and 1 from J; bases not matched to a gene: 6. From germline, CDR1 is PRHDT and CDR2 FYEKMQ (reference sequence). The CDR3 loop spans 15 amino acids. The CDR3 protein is CASRRDREFNYGYTF. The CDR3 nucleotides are TGTGCCAGCAGAAGGGACAGGGAATTTAACTATGGCTACACCTTC.